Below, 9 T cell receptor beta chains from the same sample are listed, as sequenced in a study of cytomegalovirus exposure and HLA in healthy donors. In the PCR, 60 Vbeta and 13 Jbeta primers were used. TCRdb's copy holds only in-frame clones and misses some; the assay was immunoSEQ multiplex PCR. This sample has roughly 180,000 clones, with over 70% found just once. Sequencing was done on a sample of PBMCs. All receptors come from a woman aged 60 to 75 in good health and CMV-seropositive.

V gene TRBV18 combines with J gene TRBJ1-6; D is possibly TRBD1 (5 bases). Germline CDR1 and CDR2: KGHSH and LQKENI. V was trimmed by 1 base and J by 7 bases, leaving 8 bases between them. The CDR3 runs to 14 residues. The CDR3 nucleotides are TGTGCCAGCTCACCACGGCAGGGCAATTCACCCCTCCACTTT. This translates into CASSPRQGNSPLHF.

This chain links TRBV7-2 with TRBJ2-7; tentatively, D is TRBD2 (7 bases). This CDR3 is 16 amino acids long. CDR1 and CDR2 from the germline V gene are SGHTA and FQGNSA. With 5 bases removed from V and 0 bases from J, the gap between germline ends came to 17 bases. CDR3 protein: CASSDPWGGASYEQYF. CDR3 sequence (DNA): TGTGCCAGCAGCGACCCTTGGGGGGGGGCCTCCTACGAGCAGTACTTC.

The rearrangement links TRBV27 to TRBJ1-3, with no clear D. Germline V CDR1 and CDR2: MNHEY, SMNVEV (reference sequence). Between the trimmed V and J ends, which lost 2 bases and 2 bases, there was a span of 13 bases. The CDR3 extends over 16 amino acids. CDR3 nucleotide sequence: TGTGCCAGCAGTTTACACAGTCCTTGGCCTGGAAACACCATATATTTT. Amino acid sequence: CASSLHSPWPGNTIYF.

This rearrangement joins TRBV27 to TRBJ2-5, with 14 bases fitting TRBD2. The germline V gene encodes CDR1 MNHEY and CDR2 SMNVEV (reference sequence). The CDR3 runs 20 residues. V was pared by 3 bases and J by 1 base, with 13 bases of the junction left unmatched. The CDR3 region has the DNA TGTGCCAGCAGTTTCAGAAAGTACCGCGGGACTAGCGGGAGCCAAGAGACCCAGTACTTC. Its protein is CASSFRKYRGTSGSQETQYF.

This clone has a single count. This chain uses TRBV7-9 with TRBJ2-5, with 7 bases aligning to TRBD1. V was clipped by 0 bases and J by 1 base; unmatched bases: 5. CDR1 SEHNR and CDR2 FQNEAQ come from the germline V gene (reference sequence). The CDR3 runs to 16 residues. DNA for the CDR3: TGTGCCAGCAGCTTAGCCGCGACAGGGTCCCAAGAGACCCAGTACTTC. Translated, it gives CASSLAATGSQETQYF.

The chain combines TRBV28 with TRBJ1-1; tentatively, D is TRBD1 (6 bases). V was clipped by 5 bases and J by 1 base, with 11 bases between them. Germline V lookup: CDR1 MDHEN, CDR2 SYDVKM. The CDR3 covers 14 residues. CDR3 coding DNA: TGTGCCAGCAGTCCGTCGGACAGGAACACTGAAGCTTTCTTT. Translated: CASSPSDRNTEAFF.

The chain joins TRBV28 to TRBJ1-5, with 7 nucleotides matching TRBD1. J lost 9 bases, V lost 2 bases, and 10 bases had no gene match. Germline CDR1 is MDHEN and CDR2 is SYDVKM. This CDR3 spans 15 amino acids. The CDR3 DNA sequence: TGTGCCAGCAGTTTACCGACAGGGAGTTATGGGCCCCAGCATTTT. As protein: CASSLPTGSYGPQHF.

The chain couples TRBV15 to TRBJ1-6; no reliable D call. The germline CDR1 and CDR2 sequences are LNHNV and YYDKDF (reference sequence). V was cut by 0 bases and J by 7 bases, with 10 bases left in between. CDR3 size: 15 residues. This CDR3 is CATSRDRGGNSPLHF. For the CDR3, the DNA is TGTGCCACCAGCAGAGATCGGGGAGGGAATTCACCCCTCCACTTT.

The CDR3 DNA follows: TGTGCCAGCAGCTTAGCGGGACTAGCTGGGGCCAACGTCCTGACTTTC. Its protein product is CASSLAGLAGANVLTF. This sequence joins TRBV7-9 and TRBJ2-6; TRBD2 matches at 8 bases. Germline V gene sequence: CDR1 SEHNR, CDR2 FQNEAQ (reference sequence). Trimming removed 0 bases from V and 2 bases from J; junction bases left unmatched: 0. This CDR3 spans 16 amino acids. The full variable domain, with the rest looked up from reference TRBV7-9 and TRBJ2-6, is DTGVSQNPRHKITKRGQNVTFRCDPISEHNRLYWYRQTLGQGPEFLTYFQNEAQLEKSRLLSDRFSAERPKGSFSTLEIQRTEQGDSAMYLCASSLAGLAGANVLTFGAGSRLTVL.